These 7 T cell receptor beta chains share one sample of origin, sequenced in a study of cytomegalovirus exposure and HLA in healthy donors. The PCR ran on 60 Vbeta and 13 Jbeta primers. Assay: immunoSEQ multiplex PCR; the TCRdb copy retains only in-frame clones and omits some. The sample consists of 130,000 to 150,000 clones, around 80% of them appearing once. The material sequenced was PBMCs. The receptors here all came from a male donor in good health and CMV-seropositive.

V and J are TRBV28 and TRBJ1-2; 8 bases match TRBD1. CDR1 is MDHEN, CDR2 SYDVKM, per germline. The V gene end was trimmed by 5 bases and the J gene end by 7 bases; junction bases not matched to a gene: 6. The CDR3 has 13 amino acids. DNA for the CDR3: TGTGCCAGCAGTACCCAGGGGGCTGCTGGCTACACCTTC. Its translation is CASSTQGAAGYTF.

The V call is TRBV6-6, the J call TRBJ2-1; D call uncertain. Germline CDR1 reads MNHNY; CDR2 reads SVGAGI (reference sequence). The V end lost 4 bases, the J end lost 15 bases, and 16 bases lay between the germline ends. The CDR3 has 12 residues. The CDR3 region is CASSFTGKHLFF. Written as DNA, the CDR3 is TGTGCCAGCAGTTTTACGGGTAAACACCTGTTCTTC.

The chain recombines TRBV9 with TRBJ1-4; D uncertain. The CDR3 runs to 16 residues. Trimming pared 0 bases from V and 0 bases from J, leaving 9 bases between. CDR1 SGDLS and CDR2 YYNGEE come from the germline V gene. CDR3 sequence (DNA): TGTGCCAGCAGCGTAGGTTGGGAGTCAACTAATGAAAAACTGTTTTTT. The encoded protein is CASSVGWESTNEKLFF.

This rearrangement joins TRBV7-8 to TRBJ2-5; D not resolved. The length of the CDR3 is 11 residues. Trimming took 5 bases from V and 11 from J, leaving 12 bases between them. Germline CDR1 reads SGHVS; CDR2 reads FQNEAQ. The CDR3 DNA is TGTGCCAGCAGCCTGCAAAGTGAGCAGTACTTC. As protein: CASSLQSEQYF.

The rearrangement uses TRBV9 and TRBJ2-7; 9 bases match TRBD2. The J segment lost 0 bases and the V segment lost 4 bases, leaving 5 bases of the junction unmatched. The V gene's germline CDR1 is SGDLS and CDR2 YYNGEE. The CDR3 contains 15 residues. The CDR3 nucleotides read TGTGCCAGCAGCACAACTAGCGGGCCCTCCTACGAGCAGTACTTC. This gives the protein CASSTTSGPSYEQYF.

This clone appeared a few times. V usage is TRBV7-9 and J usage is TRBJ2-7; maybe TRBD1 (5 bases). Germline V gene data show CDR1 as SEHNR and CDR2 as FQNEAQ (reference sequence). The V end lost 6 bases, the J end lost 3 bases, and 12 bases lay between the germline ends. This CDR3 has 13 residues. CDR3 bases: TGTGCCAGCAGGGGGCCGGGCCACTACGAGCAGTACTTC. Amino acids: CASRGPGHYEQYF.

This clone was seen a single time. The chain has TRBV7-9 and TRBJ1-5, with a possible D match to TRBD1 (6 bases). With 5 bases removed from V and 2 bases from J, the gap between germline ends came to 13 bases. The germline V gene encodes CDR1 SEHNR and CDR2 FQNEAQ (reference sequence). This CDR3 spans 15 amino acids. CDR3 coding DNA: TGTGCCAGCAGCCCACAGGGTTGGGGCAATCAGCCCCAGCATTTT. Translated: CASSPQGWGNQPQHF.